Presented here are 8 T cell receptor beta chains from one specimen sequenced in a study of monozygotic twins with inflammatory bowel disease. TCRdb reanalyzed the 5' RACE reads and collapses them to one entry per CDR3 protein, without DNA. This sample contains 200,000 to 250,000 distinct CDR3 sequences. Sequenced material: blood. All receptors derive from a human donor with ulcerative colitis or Crohn's disease, or a healthy co-twin of an affected twin (not recorded which).

J is TRBJ2-3 and V is TRBV18; without DNA, the TCRdb call of TRBD2 cannot be checked. The CDR3 sequence is 12 residues long. Germline V gives CDR1 KGHSH, CDR2 LQKENI. The CDR3 is CASSPRREAQYF.

V gene TRBV5-1 combines with J gene TRBJ1-2. Germline lookup yields CDR1 SGHRS and CDR2 YFSETQ. The CDR3 consists of 14 residues. The CDR3: CASSLDGVNYGYTF.

The chain employs TRBV10-3 and TRBJ1-1; TCRdb gives TRBD1 as the D gene, but with no DNA this cannot be confirmed. Looked up from germline, CDR1 is ENHRY and CDR2 is SYGVKD. The CDR3 sequence is 14 residues long. The CDR3 sequence: CAITVDRGLTEAFF.

The CDR3 protein is CSAGGGTGIDEQYF. The gene calls are TRBV29-1 and TRBJ2-7; TCRdb outputs TRBD1, but without DNA this stays unchecked. The CDR3 has 14 amino acids. Germline V gene lookup returns CDR1 SQVTM and CDR2 ANQGSEA.

V is TRBV6-5 and J is TRBJ2-7; lacking DNA, the TRBD1 call made by TCRdb goes unchecked. The CDR3 is 14 residues long. Germline V gives CDR1 MNHEY, CDR2 SVGAGI. CDR3 region: CASSYGTGGYEQYF.

The V call is TRBV20-1, the J call TRBJ1-1; TCRdb designates TRBD1, a call that cannot be tested without DNA. Germline values: CDR1 DFQATT, CDR2 SNEGSKA (reference sequence). The CDR3 extends over 12 amino acids. The chain's CDR3 is CSASGGRTEAFF.

V gene TRBV5-1 combines with J gene TRBJ2-1; the TCRdb call, TRBD1, lacks DNA for checking. The CDR3 consists of 13 residues. In germline, CDR1 is SGHRS, CDR2 YFSETQ. The CDR3 reads CASSPGPNNEQFF.

This rearrangement joins TRBV4-1 to TRBJ2-1. The CDR3 has 14 amino acids. Looked up from germline, CDR1 is MGHRA and CDR2 is YSYEKL. CDR3 in amino acids: CASSQSRNRGEQFF.